The 27 T cell receptor beta chains below all came from one sample that was sequenced in a study of CD8 T cells in ankylosing spondylitis. TCRdb re-called the 5' RACE reads through MiXCR, storing one row per CDR3 protein. This sample yields about 160,000 distinct CDR3 sequences, of which approximately 20% are seen a single time; roughly 8% belongs to the top ten. Specimen: blood, either unsorted or a sorted T cell fraction (not recorded which). Receptor source: a male donor with ankylosing spondylitis or in good health (not recorded which).

This clonotype was counted a few times. This chain links TRBV28 with TRBJ2-5; D possibly corresponds to TRBD1 (5 bases). Germline values: CDR1 MDHEN, CDR2 SYDVKM. The CDR3 sequence is 12 residues long. Trimming took 0 bases from V and 13 from J, leaving 12 bases between them. The CDR3 reads CASSLWDAGRYF. The CDR3 DNA reads TGTGCCAGCAGTTTATGGGACGCAGGGCGGTACTTC.

The chain carries TRBV7-2 and TRBJ2-1; a possible D gene is TRBD2 (6 bases). The germline V gene encodes CDR1 SGHTA and CDR2 FQGNSA. Trimming pared 8 bases from V and 0 bases from J, leaving 14 bases between. This CDR3 comprises 15 residues. The CDR3 region is CASPRGLSSYNEQFF. The CDR3 DNA sequence: TGTGCCAGCCCCCGGGGACTTAGCTCCTACAATGAGCAGTTCTTC.

This clonotype was seen ten or more times. This sequence joins TRBV28 and TRBJ2-7; D tentatively reads TRBD1 or TRBD2 (5 bases each). The V end was cut by 6 bases, the J end by 2 bases, with 11 bases between. Germline V gives CDR1 MDHEN, CDR2 SYDVKM. The CDR3 is 13 residues long. CDR3 DNA sequence: TGTGCCAGCAGGGACACGACTACCTACGAGCAGTACTTC. Translating it yields CASRDTTTYEQYF.

The CDR3 sequence: CASSSPAGGHETQYF. The CDR3 DNA follows: TGTGCCAGCAGTAGCCCAGCGGGGGGACACGAGACCCAGTACTTC. This sequence joins TRBV28 and TRBJ2-5, with 9 positions matching TRBD2. Germline V gene lookup returns CDR1 MDHEN and CDR2 SYDVKM. With 5 bases clipped from V and 5 bases from J, the junction kept 9 bases outside the gene matches. The CDR3 spans 15 residues.

This sequence joins TRBV12-3 or TRBV12-4 and TRBJ2-2; 10 positions agree with TRBD2. This CDR3 contains 15 residues. The junction had 6 bases not matched to a gene; V was cut back by 8 bases and J by 3 bases. For the CDR3, the DNA is TGTGCCAGCCCCTCGGGACTAGCGTACACCGGGGAGCTGTTTTTT. Translating gives CASPSGLAYTGELFF.

V is TRBV3-1 and J is TRBJ1-1; 7 bases are a match to TRBD1. CDR1 is LGHDT, CDR2 YNNKEL, per germline (reference sequence). V lost 4 bases, J lost 6 bases, and 8 bases stayed unmatched. The CDR3 length is 14 residues. The CDR3 reads CASSRDRSRPEAFF. Written as DNA, the CDR3 is TGTGCCAGCAGCCGGGACAGATCGAGGCCTGAAGCTTTCTTT. Full variable domain (missing parts from reference TRBV3-1 and TRBJ1-1): DTAVSQTPKYLVTQMGNDKSIKCEQNLGHDTMYWYKQDSKKFLKIMFSYNNKELIINETVPNRFSPKSPDKAHLNLHINSLELGDSAVYFCASSRDRSRPEAFFGQGTRLTVV.

This clonotype was counted only a few times. This chain links TRBV5-1 with TRBJ2-2; 7 bases agree with TRBD2. The CDR3 extends over 18 amino acids. V was pared by 1 base and J by 0 bases, with 9 bases of the junction left unmatched. Germline CDR1 reads SGHRS; CDR2 reads YFSETQ. This CDR3 is CASSLRVLAASNTGELFF. DNA for the CDR3: TGCGCCAGCAGCTTGCGGGTCCTAGCGGCGTCGAACACCGGGGAGCTGTTTTTT.

This clonotype was seen a few times. The chain employs TRBV10-3 and TRBJ2-2; 10 bases map to TRBD1. The CDR3 spans 16 residues. The germline V gene encodes CDR1 ENHRY and CDR2 SYGVKD. The ends lost 7 bases at V and 7 bases at J; junction bases unmatched: 12. The CDR3, as DNA: TGTGCCATCACTAACCGGGACAGGGGACGAGGCGGGGAGCTGTTTTTT. The encoded protein is CAITNRDRGRGGELFF.

This chain uses TRBV6-1 with TRBJ1-1; 7 bases map to TRBD1. CDR3 length: 15 amino acids. After removal of 5 bases from V and 1 base from J, the junction contained 7 bases not matched to a gene. Germline values: CDR1 MNHNS, CDR2 SASEGT. CDR3 bases: TGTGCCAGCAGTCCCCAACAGGGGAGGAACACTGAAGCTTTCTTT. Amino acids: CASSPQQGRNTEAFF.

This clonotype was seen ten or more times. The chain carries TRBV11-2 and TRBJ2-7, with D uncertain. The CDR3 is made up of 13 amino acids. Germline V gene data show CDR1 as SGHAT and CDR2 as FQNNGV. The V end was cut by 5 bases, the J end by 5 bases, with 13 bases between. The CDR3 loop reads CASSALDMNEQYF. The CDR3 DNA reads TGTGCCAGCAGCGCCCTAGACATGAACGAGCAGTACTTC.

This clonotype came up many times. The rearrangement uses TRBV12-3 or TRBV12-4 and TRBJ2-1; D is ambiguous. The CDR3 loop spans 10 amino acids. V was cut by 6 bases and J by 8 bases, with 5 bases left in between. Written as DNA, the CDR3 is TGTGCCAGCAGGGGGTATGAGCAGTTCTTC. Translated, it gives CASRGYEQFF.

The sample holds many counts of this clonotype. The chain is built from TRBV20-1 and TRBJ1-2; possibly TRBD1 for D (5 bases). The CDR3 sequence is 12 residues long. V shed 0 bases and J shed 8 bases, with 10 bases lying between them. CDR1 is DFQATT and CDR2 is SNEGSKA in the germline V gene (reference sequence). The CDR3 sequence: CSARESGVGYTF. The CDR3 nucleotides are TGCAGTGCTAGAGAGTCGGGGGTCGGCTACACCTTC.

J is TRBJ1-2 and V is TRBV28; a possible D gene is TRBD1 (6 bases). The ends were cut back, 7 bases at V and 0 bases at J, with 21 bases in the middle. In germline, CDR1 is MDHEN, CDR2 SYDVKM. The CDR3 loop spans 17 amino acids. DNA for the CDR3: TGTGCCAGCATCCTAACAACAGGGACGTATTCTAACTATGGCTACACCTTC. This encodes CASILTTGTYSNYGYTF.

This clonotype was detected only a few times. The V gene is TRBV5-1, the J gene TRBJ1-2; D gene unclear. Germline-derived CDR1 and CDR2 are SGHRS and YFSETQ. There are 14 residues in the CDR3. The germline V and J ends were trimmed by 0 bases and 4 bases, with 10 bases remaining between them. The CDR3 region has the DNA TGCGCCAGCAGCTTGGCCCAAGGAGTCTATGGCTACACCTTC. It encodes CASSLAQGVYGYTF.

This clonotype was picked up many times. J is TRBJ2-1 and V is TRBV15; maybe TRBD2 (5 bases). CDR3 length: 17 residues. Per germline, CDR1 LNHNV and CDR2 YYDKDF (reference sequence). V gave up 5 bases and J gave up 0 bases, with 17 bases separating them. CDR3 residues: CATSRLASSSSYNEQFF. Written as DNA, the CDR3 is TGTGCCACCAGCCGGCTGGCTAGCAGCAGCTCCTACAATGAGCAGTTCTTC.

The genes are TRBV6-5 and TRBJ2-5, with a weak D call TRBD1 (5 bases). With 2 bases removed from V and 1 base from J, the gap between germline ends came to 8 bases. The CDR3 extends over 14 amino acids. Germline CDR1 is MNHEY and CDR2 is SVGAGI. CDR3 nucleotides: TGTGCCAGCAGTTACACCAGGGTCCAAGAGACCCAGTACTTC. It yields the protein CASSYTRVQETQYF.

This clonotype was observed a handful of times. The rearrangement joins TRBV28 to TRBJ2-5, with TRBD1 as a possible D gene (6 bases). This CDR3 is 16 amino acids long. Trimming removed 5 bases from V and 7 bases from J, with 23 bases in between. CDR1 and CDR2 from the germline V gene are MDHEN and SYDVKM. The CDR3 loop is CASSPSGAGVLGTQYF. As DNA, the CDR3 is TGTGCCAGCAGTCCCTCTGGGGCAGGGGTGCTTGGGACCCAGTACTTC.

The table lists this clonotype with a few counts. A much larger clone differs by one base, so this may be a read error. V is TRBV29-1 and J is TRBJ1-1; D perhaps matches TRBD1 (6 bases). Germline V gene data show CDR1 as SQVTM and CDR2 as ANQGSEA. V was shortened by 8 bases and J by 1 base, with 14 bases between the two germline ends. The CDR3 contains 13 residues. In DNA, the CDR3 is TGCAGCACAGGGTGGCAGGGGAACACTGAAGCTTTCTTT. Amino acids: CSTGWQGNTEAFF.

This clonotype has ten or more counts. The chain uses TRBV28 and TRBJ2-7, with D maybe TRBD1 (5 bases). Per the germline V gene, CDR1 is MDHEN and CDR2 is SYDVKM. V lost 2 bases to trimming and J lost 4 bases, with 15 bases between them. The CDR3 covers 15 residues. Here the CDR3 reads CASSLVQGQRYEQYF. The CDR3 DNA is TGTGCCAGCAGTTTAGTCCAGGGTCAAAGGTACGAGCAGTACTTC.

This clonotype was counted at least ten times. The chain recombines TRBV5-1 with TRBJ2-1; 8 positions agree with TRBD2. Trimming cost V 3 bases and J 4 bases; bases outside gene matches: 6. Germline CDR1 SGHRS, CDR2 YFSETQ. This CDR3 is built from 15 residues. Here the CDR3 reads CASSSSTSAYNEQFF. CDR3 in DNA: TGCGCCAGCAGCTCCTCGACTAGCGCTTACAATGAGCAGTTCTTC.

This clonotype was detected only a few times. DNA for the CDR3: TGTGCCATCAAGCCCGGGACCAGCTCCTACGAGCAGTACTTC. Amino acid sequence: CAIKPGTSSYEQYF. The gene calls are TRBV10-3 and TRBJ2-7; D is possibly TRBD1 or TRBD2 (5 bases each). There are 14 residues in the CDR3. Per germline, CDR1 ENHRY and CDR2 SYGVKD. V was trimmed by 7 bases and J by 0 bases, leaving 13 bases between them.

A few counts support this clonotype. The chain links TRBV12-3 or TRBV12-4 to TRBJ2-2; 8 bases line up with TRBD2. The CDR3 length is 16 residues. V was pared by 4 bases and J by 6 bases, with 10 bases of the junction left unmatched. CDR3 nucleotides: TGTGCCAGCAGTTGGGGCGAGACTAGCGCCCCCGGGGAGCTGTTTTTT. Translating gives CASSWGETSAPGELFF.

This clonotype was recorded at least ten times. The chain couples TRBV5-1 to TRBJ1-1; D remains ambiguous. Germline V CDR1 and CDR2: SGHRS, YFSETQ. V lost 7 bases and J lost 5, with 21 bases in between. The CDR3 runs 15 residues. In DNA, the CDR3 is TGCGCCAGCCAGCTCTCGTCAGTAGGCGGGACTGAAGCTTTCTTT. This translates into CASQLSSVGGTEAFF.

This clonotype has only a few counts. The chain joins TRBV7-9 to TRBJ2-3; 11 nucleotides agree with TRBD2. CDR1 is SEHNR, CDR2 FQNEAQ, per germline (reference sequence). V dropped 2 bases and J dropped 4; count of bases not matched to a gene: 5. CDR3 length: 16 amino acids. The CDR3 DNA reads TGTGCCAGCAGCTTAACTAGCGGGAGATTTGCAGATACGCAGTATTTT. It codes for CASSLTSGRFADTQYF.

This clonotype was observed many times. J is TRBJ2-2 and V is TRBV18; 8 bases fit TRBD1. The junction had 4 bases not matched to a gene; V was cut back by 4 bases and J by 0 bases. Germline V gene sequence: CDR1 KGHSH, CDR2 LQKENI. CDR3 length: 16 residues. The CDR3 region is CASSLQGATNTGELFF. CDR3 sequence (DNA): TGTGCCAGCTCACTTCAGGGGGCTACGAACACCGGGGAGCTGTTTTTT.

This chain connects TRBV27 to TRBJ1-2, with 12 bases matching TRBD1. Unmatched junction bases numbered 10, after V lost 4 bases and J lost 4 bases. This CDR3 region has 17 residues. The germline gives CDR1 MNHEY, CDR2 SMNVEV (reference sequence). DNA for the CDR3: TGTGCCAGCAGTTGGAGGGACAGGGGGCGCGAGAGCTATGGCTACACCTTC. Its translation: CASSWRDRGRESYGYTF.

At least ten counts were recorded for this clonotype. The chain recombines TRBV12-3 or TRBV12-4 with TRBJ2-1; 14 bases align to TRBD2. The CDR3 has 18 residues. J lost 7 bases, V lost 2 bases, and 10 bases had no gene match. This CDR3 is CASSLTDPGLAGDNEQFF. DNA of the CDR3: TGTGCCAGCAGTTTAACTGACCCGGGACTAGCGGGAGATAATGAGCAGTTCTTC.